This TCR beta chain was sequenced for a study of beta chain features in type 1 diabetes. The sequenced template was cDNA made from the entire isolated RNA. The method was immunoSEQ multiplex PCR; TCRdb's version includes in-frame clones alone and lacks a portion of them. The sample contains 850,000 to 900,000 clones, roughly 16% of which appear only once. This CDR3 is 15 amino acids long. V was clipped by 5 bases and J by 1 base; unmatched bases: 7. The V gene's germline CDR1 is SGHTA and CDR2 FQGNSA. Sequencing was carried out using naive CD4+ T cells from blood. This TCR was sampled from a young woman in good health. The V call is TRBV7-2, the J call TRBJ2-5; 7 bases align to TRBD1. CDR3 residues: CASSRGQELQETQYF. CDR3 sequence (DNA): TGTGCCAGCAGCCGAGGACAGGAGCTCCAAGAGACCCAGTACTTC.